The present TCR beta chain was sequenced within a study of T cells in Graves' hyperthyroidism and ophthalmopathy. V was pared by 4 bases and J by 5 bases, with 14 bases between. The CDR3 extends over 13 amino acids. The germline V gene has CDR1 GTSNPN and CDR2 SVGIG (reference sequence). Amplified TCR beta CDR3 regions came from RNA transcripts. HTBI primers were employed in a first-round RT-PCR of the TCR CDR3. TCRdb independently ran MiXCR on the multiplex PCR reads; one entry per CDR3 protein. The sample consists of 90,000 to 120,000 distinct CDR3 sequences, around a sixth of them appearing once. The sequence was obtained from a woman aged 45-65 years with Graves' hyperthyroidism. Sequenced material: blood. V gene TRBV30 combines with J gene TRBJ2-5; TRBD2 is a possible D gene (5 bases). This CDR3 reads CAWTRGPVETQYF. CDR3 nucleotides: TGTGCCTGGACTCGAGGGCCAGTGGAGACCCAGTACTTC.